A selection of T cell receptor beta chains follows, all from one sample in a study of T cell responses to AZD1222 COVID-19 vaccine. Measured with immunoSEQ multiplex PCR; TCRdb has only the in-frame clones, and not every one. The sample contains about 180,000 clones, about 85% of which appear only once. This sample comprised peripheral blood, obtained on day 0 of AZD1222 vaccination. These TCRs come from an adult in good health. The CDR3 runs from the conserved cysteine through the conserved F or W. A D gene is named only where the DNA matches it firmly.

J gene,D gene,V gene,CDR3 protein,CDR3 DNA
TRBJ2-7,-,TRBV18,CASSPVRDYEQYF,TGTGCCAGCTCACCAGTCAGGGATTACGAGCAGTACTTC
TRBJ2-1,-,TRBV6-5,CASRDGTPPHEQFF,TGTGCCAGCAGGGACGGGACTCCCCCCCATGAGCAGTTCTTC
TRBJ2-1,TRBD2,TRBV19,CASSALTSGGYNEQFF,TGTGCCAGTAGTGCCCTGACTAGCGGGGGTTACAATGAGCAGTTCTTC
TRBJ1-2,-,TRBV6-1,CASSETTQDGYTF,TGTGCCAGCAGTGAAACCACGCAGGATGGCTACACCTTC
TRBJ1-1,-,TRBV11-2,CASSLDPGTEAFF,TGTGCCAGCAGCCTCGATCCGGGGACTGAAGCTTTCTTT
TRBJ2-7,-,TRBV7-2,CASSSRRTYEQYF,TGTGCCAGCAGCTCCAGGAGAACCTACGAGCAGTACTTC
TRBJ2-7,-,TRBV10-1,CASGDRAYEQYF,TGCGCCAGCGGAGACAGAGCCTACGAGCAGTACTTC
TRBJ2-3,-,TRBV20-1,CSGSRSDTQYF,TGCAGTGGGTCCCGATCAGATACGCAGTATTTT
TRBJ1-1,TRBD1,TRBV5-1,CASTPGGAKTTEAFF,TGCGCCAGCACCCCAGGGGGGGCGAAGACCACTGAAGCTTTCTTT
TRBJ2-3,-,TRBV11-1,CASSSGSTDTQYF,TGTGCCAGCAGCTCAGGGAGCACAGATACGCAGTATTTT
TRBJ1-1,-,TRBV10-3,CAISQGLNTEAFF,TGTGCCATCAGCCAGGGGTTGAACACTGAAGCTTTCTTT
TRBJ1-1,TRBD1,TRBV23-1,CASSQLTPRGRAEAFF,TGCGCCAGCAGTCAATTAACCCCCAGGGGGCGCGCTGAAGCTTTCTTT
TRBJ2-7,-,TRBV18,CASSQLGQSYEQYF,TGTGCCAGCTCACAACTTGGACAGTCCTACGAGCAGTACTTC
TRBJ2-6,-,TRBV29-1,CSVELGSAAGANVLTF,TGCAGCGTTGAATTGGGCTCTGCGGCTGGGGCCAACGTCCTGACTTTC
TRBJ2-5,-,TRBV3-1/TRBV3-2,CASSRQPGHQETQYF,TGTGCCAGCAGCCGCCAACCGGGACACCAAGAGACCCAGTACTTC
TRBJ1-4,-,TRBV7-2,CASSPQQQRTNEKLFF,TGTGCCAGCAGCCCCCAACAACAGAGAACTAATGAAAAACTGTTTTTT